This TCR beta chain was captured in a study of blood T cells in healthy people across ages. Whole-study context: For every two T cells, template switching captured about one barcoded beta molecule.

With 2 bases removed from V and 6 bases from J, the gap between germline ends came to 5 bases. From germline, CDR1 is SGHTA and CDR2 FQGNSA. The CDR3 is 12 residues long. Findings and limits, study-wide: Strongly correlated with naive T cell percentage was TCR beta diversity.

This clonotype was seen repeatedly, ten times or more. Its specificity is unknown. Next came a second PCR, run for about 7 to 12 cycles, which used a sample-barcoded 5' primer along with a J-beta primer mix. TCRdb ran MiXCR on the 5' RACE reads and lists one entry per CDR3 protein. The repertoire consists of hundreds of thousands of distinct CDR3 sequences, with about 30% occurring once and the leading ten covering 17%. Peripheral blood was drawn, around 9.3 milliliters per donor. The V call is TRBV7-2, the J call TRBJ1-5; D not certain. The sample taken for sequencing was blood. The origin of this receptor is a woman aged 80 or over in good health. CDR3 in DNA: TGTGCCAGCAGCTTATTTCTTCAGCCCCAGCATTTT. Its protein product is CASSLFLQPQHF.